These T cell receptor beta chains were read from a single sample in a study of blood T cells in healthy people across ages. TCRdb itself ran the 5' RACE reads through MiXCR, one entry per CDR3 protein. In the table there are about 780,000 distinct CDR3 sequences, roughly 25% of which are singletons. These data also featured in a second study, about T cells of mothers and their children.

Sequenced material: blood. These receptors originate from a boy aged 10-17 years in good health. CDR3s include the opening cysteine and the closing phenylalanine or tryptophan. The order of the fields is D gene, clone size, V gene, J gene, CDR3 protein, CDR3 DNA. The D gene is left open where the match is weak. Not all rows give a size; the values are once, few, many and, for expanded clones, a class.

-,few,TRBV12-3/TRBV12-4,TRBJ2-5,CASSLRGWQETQYF,TGTGCCAGCAGTCTCCGGGGGTGGCAAGAGACCCAGTACTTC
-,-,TRBV28,TRBJ2-1,CASTTPSSYNEQFF,TGTGCCAGCACTACCCCTAGCTCCTACAATGAGCAGTTCTTC
-,once,TRBV7-2,TRBJ1-4,CASSLISGINEKLFF,TGTGCCAGCAGCTTAATCTCGGGAATTAATGAAAAACTGTTTTTT
TRBD1,few,TRBV6-1,TRBJ2-6,CASSEAGGSFSSGANVLTF,TGTGCCAGCAGTGAAGCAGGGGGCAGCTTCTCCTCTGGGGCCAACGTCCTGACTTTC
TRBD2,-,TRBV5-1,TRBJ2-5,CASTPLGTREETQYF,TGCGCCAGCACCCCTCTCGGGACTAGAGAAGAGACCCAGTACTTC
-,-,TRBV5-1,TRBJ2-7,CASRWGDKYEQYF,TGCGCCAGCAGGTGGGGGGATAAGTACGAGCAGTACTTC
-,-,TRBV6-6,TRBJ1-2,CASSYSTGNYYGYTF,TGTGCCAGCAGTTACTCGACAGGCAACTACTATGGCTACACCTTC
-,-,TRBV5-1,TRBJ1-2,CASRVWGANYGYTF,TGCGCCAGCAGGGTCTGGGGAGCTAACTATGGCTACACCTTC
TRBD1,-,TRBV20-1,TRBJ2-4,CSGPDRLKNIQYF,TGCAGTGGTCCGGACAGGCTTAAAAACATTCAGTACTTC
-,-,TRBV5-1,TRBJ2-5,CASSFRGDETQYF,TGCGCCAGCAGCTTCAGGGGAGATGAGACCCAGTACTTC
-,few,TRBV7-9,TRBJ2-7,CASSLGGKGEQYF,TGTGCCAGCAGCTTGGGGGGCAAGGGCGAGCAGTACTTC
-,-,TRBV9,TRBJ2-7,CASSVGPSVYEQYF,TGTGCCAGCAGCGTAGGCCCATCCGTCTACGAGCAGTACTTC
-,-,TRBV5-1,TRBJ1-2,CASSQQGRYGYTF,TGCGCCAGCAGCCAACAGGGCCGCTATGGCTACACCTTC
-,-,TRBV20-1,TRBJ2-1,CSATGTYFYNEQFF,TGCAGTGCAACCGGGACTTACTTTTACAATGAGCAGTTCTTC
TRBD1,few,TRBV10-3,TRBJ1-4,CASSTGGKEKLFF,TGTGCCTCCTCAACAGGGGGTAAAGAAAAACTGTTTTTT
-,-,TRBV29-1,TRBJ2-3,CSVSGPRTDTQYF,TGCAGCGTCTCGGGACCACGCACAGATACGCAGTATTTT
-,once,TRBV4-1,TRBJ2-1,CASSQERTVDEQFF,TGCGCCAGCAGCCAAGAGAGGACAGTGGATGAGCAGTTCTTC
-,-,TRBV3-1,TRBJ2-7,CASSQDLTDFNYEQYF,TGTGCCAGCAGCCAAGATTTGACAGATTTCAACTACGAGCAGTACTTC
TRBD2,few,TRBV20-1,TRBJ2-1,CSASRTSGGDEQFF,TGCAGTGCTAGTCGGACTAGCGGGGGGGATGAGCAGTTCTTC
TRBD1,-,TRBV29-1,TRBJ2-5,CSVDPYDRVGETQYF,TGCAGCGTTGACCCTTACGACAGGGTCGGGGAGACCCAGTACTTC
-,-,TRBV4-1,TRBJ1-2,CASSQPPGGGNYGYTF,TGCGCCAGCAGCCAACCCCCCGGGGGGGGTAACTATGGCTACACCTTC
-,once,TRBV14,TRBJ2-1,CASSQDGYWADEQFF,TGTGCCAGCAGCCAAGATGGGTACTGGGCGGATGAGCAGTTCTTC
TRBD1,-,TRBV5-1,TRBJ1-5,CASSWGTDRNQPQHF,TGCGCCAGCAGCTGGGGGACAGACCGCAATCAGCCCCAGCATTTT
TRBD2,few,TRBV7-2,TRBJ2-5,CASSLRGLAGGKETQYF,TGTGCCAGCAGCTTAAGGGGACTAGCGGGGGGTAAAGAGACCCAGTACTTC
-,-,TRBV6-2/TRBV6-3,TRBJ1-2,CASIAGGSDYGYTF,TGTGCCAGCATCGCGGGGGGGTCAGACTATGGCTACACCTTC
-,few,TRBV7-9,TRBJ1-4,CASRRQYLDEKLFF,TGTGCCAGCAGGAGACAGTACTTGGATGAAAAACTGTTTTTT
-,-,TRBV24-1,TRBJ2-1,CATSDSLSSYSEQFF,TGTGCCACCAGTGATTCCCTGAGCTCCTACAGTGAGCAGTTCTTC
-,few,TRBV7-4,TRBJ1-5,CASRQQVYSNQPQHF,TGTGCCAGCAGACAACAGGTTTATAGCAATCAGCCCCAGCATTTT
TRBD1,few,TRBV7-3,TRBJ2-5,CASSISGTGGETQYF,TGTGCCAGCAGCATCTCCGGGACAGGGGGGGAGACCCAGTACTTC
TRBD2,-,TRBV7-2,TRBJ2-5,CASSSDGGIQETQYF,TGTGCCAGCAGCTCCGACGGGGGGATACAAGAGACCCAGTACTTC
-,few,TRBV4-1,TRBJ1-2,CASSRVKVGNDGYTF,TGCGCCAGCAGCCGCGTCAAGGTCGGCAACGATGGCTACACCTTC
-,-,TRBV11-2,TRBJ1-3,CASSPEQNWTTGNTIYF,TGTGCCAGCAGCCCCGAACAAAACTGGACGACTGGAAACACCATATATTTT
-,-,TRBV10-3,TRBJ2-4,CAISDRGAKERNIQYF,TGTGCCATCAGTGACCGGGGTGCAAAGGAGAGGAACATTCAGTACTTC
-,few,TRBV29-1,TRBJ2-1,CSVEGCGISYNEQFF,TGCAGCGTTGAAGGGTGCGGGATCTCCTACAATGAGCAGTTCTTC
-,few,TRBV4-1,TRBJ2-5,CASSQDYPKKTQYF,TGCGCCAGCAGCCAAGATTACCCTAAGAAGACCCAGTACTTC
-,-,TRBV20-1,TRBJ1-5,CSATQEWGQPQHF,TGCAGTGCTACCCAGGAATGGGGTCAGCCCCAGCATTTT
-,-,TRBV7-9,TRBJ1-4,CASSPFKPGQINEKLFF,TGTGCCAGCAGCCCCTTTAAGCCGGGGCAGATTAATGAAAAACTGTTTTTT
TRBD2,-,TRBV12-3/TRBV12-4,TRBJ2-1,CASRPTSGAYNEQFF,TGTGCCAGCAGACCCACTAGCGGGGCCTACAATGAGCAGTTCTTC
-,-,TRBV20-1,TRBJ2-5,CSAGSGSPHGETQYF,TGCAGTGCGGGGAGCGGCTCACCCCACGGAGAGACCCAGTACTTC
-,-,TRBV20-1,TRBJ2-1,CSGRPNPSSYNEQFF,TGCAGTGGGCGACCCAACCCCAGCTCCTACAATGAGCAGTTCTTC
-,-,TRBV6-1,TRBJ2-5,CASSEAPLRETQYF,TGTGCCAGCAGTGAAGCACCTCTCCGAGAGACCCAGTACTTC
-,few,TRBV5-1,TRBJ2-7,CASSTGRYEQYF,TGCGCCAGCAGCACGGGACGATACGAGCAGTACTTC
TRBD1,-,TRBV9,TRBJ2-7,CASSARDRGSHEQYF,TGTGCCAGCAGCGCCCGGGACAGGGGTTCGCACGAGCAGTACTTC
TRBD1,few,TRBV28,TRBJ1-4,CASSFVGRQGREKLFF,TGTGCCAGCAGTTTTGTGGGCCGACAGGGACGGGAAAAACTGTTTTTT
-,few,TRBV24-1,TRBJ2-1,CATSDHPSSYNEQFF,TGTGCCACCAGTGACCATCCGAGCTCCTACAATGAGCAGTTCTTC
-,-,TRBV29-1,TRBJ1-1,CSVELPAEAFF,TGCAGCGTTGAACTCCCAGCCGAAGCTTTCTTT
-,few,TRBV29-1,TRBJ1-2,CSVEVGGVGGYTF,TGCAGCGTTGAAGTGGGTGGAGTTGGCGGCTACACCTTC
TRBD2,few,TRBV18,TRBJ2-7,CASSPGRGSYEQYF,TGTGCCAGCTCCCCCGGGAGGGGCTCCTACGAGCAGTACTTC
-,-,TRBV3-1,TRBJ2-1,CASSQVSMDEQFF,TGTGCCAGCAGCCAAGTGAGCATGGATGAGCAGTTCTTC
-,few,TRBV7-6,TRBJ2-7,CASSARLGEAYEQYF,TGTGCCAGCAGCGCCCGACTGGGGGAGGCCTACGAGCAGTACTTC
TRBD2,few,TRBV6-5,TRBJ2-7,CASGGRGGLSYEQYF,TGTGCCAGCGGCGGTCGGGGGGGGTTGTCCTACGAGCAGTACTTC
TRBD2,few,TRBV5-1,TRBJ2-3,CASSLSLAVADTQYF,TGCGCCAGCAGCTTGAGTCTAGCGGTTGCAGATACGCAGTATTTT
-,few,TRBV5-1,TRBJ2-7,CASSLEGVHEQYF,TGCGCCAGCAGCTTGGAAGGGGTCCACGAGCAGTACTTC
TRBD2,-,TRBV28,TRBJ2-1,CASSLDGRNEQFF,TGTGCCAGCTCCCTAGACGGGAGGAATGAGCAGTTCTTC
-,-,TRBV11-2,TRBJ2-1,CASSLTGEFYNEQFF,TGTGCCAGCAGCTTAACCGGGGAGTTCTACAATGAGCAGTTCTTC